Below, 17 T cell receptor beta chains from the same sample are listed, as sequenced in a study of identical twins. TCRdb fed the 5' RACE reads into MiXCR, producing one record per CDR3 protein. The table records around 510,000 distinct CDR3 sequences, approximately 15% of them present only once. These data were likewise used in another study, on yellow fever vaccine responses in identical twins.

What was sequenced was CD4+ T cells sorted from blood. The origin of the receptors is a woman aged 18-29 years in good health.

Only a few counts were recorded for this clonotype. This chain links TRBV28 with TRBJ1-2, with 7 bases matching TRBD1. CDR1 and CDR2 from the germline V gene are MDHEN and SYDVKM. This CDR3 has 16 amino acids. V lost 5 bases and J lost 5; bases outside the gene matches: 14. Here the CDR3 reads CASSPPFGTESYGYTF. The CDR3 DNA reads as TGTGCCAGCAGTCCGCCCTTCGGGACAGAGTCGTATGGCTACACCTTC.

For this clonotype: Mismatch with germline at one junction end may stem from a read error. The V call is TRBV12-3 or TRBV12-4, the J call TRBJ2-3; D is possibly TRBD1 (6 bases). The CDR3 runs 11 residues. The CDR3 region has the DNA TGTGCCAGCAGTTACCGGGACAAGACGGATTTT. Protein: CASSYRDKTDF.

The rearrangement links TRBV5-1 to TRBJ2-7; TRBD1 matches at 8 bases. Germline V gene data show CDR1 as SGHRS and CDR2 as YFSETQ. J lost 4 bases, V lost 3 bases, and 12 bases had no gene match. The CDR3 has 16 residues. The CDR3 loop reads CASSSSERTGLYEQYF. The CDR3 DNA follows: TGCGCCAGCAGCTCATCTGAGAGGACAGGGTTATACGAGCAGTACTTC.

The table lists this clonotype with many counts. V and J are TRBV5-1 and TRBJ2-5; 10 nucleotides match TRBD2. Losses at the gene ends were 1 base for V and 4 bases for J; bases not matched to a gene: 4. Germline CDR1 reads SGHRS; CDR2 reads YFSETQ. The CDR3 has 15 residues. The CDR3 DNA sequence: TGCGCCAGCAGCTTGTCGCCTAGCGGGGGAGAGACCCAGTACTTC. Residues: CASSLSPSGGETQYF.

This clonotype was found a few times. The V call is TRBV6-2 or TRBV6-3, the J call TRBJ2-7; 7 nucleotides line up with TRBD2. In germline, CDR1 is MNHEY, CDR2 SVGEGT. Trimming removed 2 bases from V and 3 bases from J; junction bases left unmatched: 7. The CDR3 has 15 amino acids. The CDR3 nucleotides read TGTGCCAGCAGTTACCGGGGCGGGAGCGGCTACGAGCAGTACTTC. This translates into CASSYRGGSGYEQYF.

V and J are TRBV5-2 and TRBJ2-2; the tabulated D call, TRBD2, remains unverified against the DNA. TRBV5-2 represents a pseudogene. This CDR3 contains 23 residues. The CDR3 sequence is CASNPSAPHSPRTSGRSTGELFF. In DNA form, the CDR3 reads TGTGCCAGCAACCCATCCGCTCCACATAGCCCTAGGACTAGCGGGAGGTCCACCGGGGAGCTGTTTTTT.

J is TRBJ1-2 and V is TRBV20-1; tentatively, D is TRBD1 (5 bases). Germline loops: CDR1 DFQATT, CDR2 SNEGSKA (reference sequence). The ends were cut back, 6 bases at V and 4 bases at J, with 15 bases in the middle. CDR3 length: 13 residues. This CDR3 is CSATTGGLYGYTF. The DNA of the CDR3 is TGCAGTGCCACTACCGGGGGACTCTATGGCTACACCTTC.

The chain combines TRBV29-1 with TRBJ2-1; D unresolved. Per the germline V gene, CDR1 is SQVTM and CDR2 is ANQGSEA. Trimming pared 0 bases from V and 6 bases from J, leaving 9 bases between. This CDR3 has 13 amino acids. CDR3 amino acids: CSVEDKKGNEQFF. The DNA for the CDR3 is TGCAGCGTTGAAGATAAAAAAGGCAATGAGCAGTTCTTC.

This clonotype showed up just a few times. A junction boundary mismatches the germline segment, possibly from a read error. The V and J genes are TRBV20-1 and TRBJ1-2; possible D gene TRBD1, 5 bases. The CDR3 contains 12 residues. Germline lookup yields CDR1 DFQATT and CDR2 SNEGSKA (reference sequence). The CDR3 spells CSARGDNYGYTF. DNA of the CDR3: TGCAGTGCCAGAGGGGATAACTATGGCTACACCTTC.

This clonotype showed up many times. This sequence joins TRBV2 and TRBJ2-5; D perhaps matches TRBD2 (6 bases). The CDR3 extends over 15 amino acids. Germline CDR1 and CDR2: SNHLY and FYNNEI. The germline V and J ends were trimmed by 3 bases and 1 base, with 12 bases remaining between them. The CDR3 sequence is CASSDIGGLQETQYF. CDR3 bases: TGTGCCAGCAGTGATATTGGGGGACTCCAAGAGACCCAGTACTTC. Full variable domain (outside the CDR3, taken from reference TRBV2 and TRBJ2-5): EPEVTQTPSHQVTQMGQEVILRCVPISNHLYFYWYRQILGQKVEFLVSFYNNEISEKSEIFDDQFSVERPDGSNFTLKIRSTKLEDSAMYFCASSDIGGLQETQYFGPGTRLLVL.

This clonotype has more than one count but fewer than ten. The chain links TRBV25-1 to TRBJ1-5; TRBD1 matches at 8 bases. CDR1 and CDR2 from the germline V gene are MGHDK and SYGVNS. The CDR3 consists of 18 residues. Trimming took 2 bases from V and 0 from J; bases not matched to a gene: 9. In DNA form, the CDR3 reads TGTGCCAGCAGTGAACAGGGGGCGTTTGGCCATAGCAATCAGCCCCAGCATTTT. As protein: CASSEQGAFGHSNQPQHF. The variable domain in full, completed from reference TRBV25-1 and TRBJ1-5, reads EADIYQTPRYLVIGTGKKITLECSQTMGHDKMYWYQQDPGMELHLIHYSYGVNSTEKGDLSSESTVSRIRTEHFPLTLESARPSHTSQYLCASSEQGAFGHSNQPQHFGDGTRLSIL.

This rearrangement joins TRBV10-1 to TRBJ2-2; D could derive from TRBD1 or TRBD2 (7 bases each). The CDR3 loop spans 15 amino acids. Per germline, CDR1 WNHNN and CDR2 SYGVQD (reference sequence). Trimming left V 6 bases short and J 4 bases short, with 15 bases between. CDR3 region: CASSPGGAPTGELFF. The CDR3 region has the DNA TGCGCCAGCAGCCCAGGGGGGGCTCCCACCGGGGAGCTGTTTTTT.

The chain links TRBV4-1 to TRBJ2-7, with D possibly matching TRBD1 (6 bases). The CDR3 covers 13 residues. Trimming took 1 base from V and 4 from J, leaving 8 bases between them. Germline CDR1 is MGHRA and CDR2 is YSYEKL. The CDR3 loop is CASSQAGQYEQYF. CDR3 DNA sequence: TGCGCCAGCAGCCAAGCCGGACAGTACGAGCAGTACTTC.

There are many counts of this clonotype. The rearrangement joins TRBV12-3 or TRBV12-4 to TRBJ2-3, with D hard to call. Trimming stripped 6 bases from V and 5 bases from J, with 12 bases between. The CDR3 runs 13 residues. Here the CDR3 DNA reads TGTGCCAGCAGCCAACGGTCCCAAGATACGCAGTATTTT. This gives the protein CASSQRSQDTQYF.

This clonotype was counted at least ten times. The V call is TRBV18, the J call TRBJ1-1; a weak D match, TRBD1 (5 bases). V gave up 3 bases and J gave up 2 bases, with 7 bases separating them. The CDR3 extends over 13 amino acids. The germline gives CDR1 KGHSH, CDR2 LQKENI. CDR3 sequence reads: CASSPDSNTEAFF. For the CDR3, the DNA is TGTGCCAGCTCACCCGACAGCAACACTGAAGCTTTCTTT.

This clonotype was seen only a few times. This chain joins TRBV14 and TRBJ2-1; 9 bases line up with TRBD2. CDR3 length equals 17 residues. J lost 5 bases, V lost 4 bases, and 12 bases had no gene match. Looked up from germline, CDR1 is SGHDN and CDR2 is FVKESK. CDR3 DNA: TGTGCCAGCAGCCCCACTCTCAAGCGGGGGGTTAACAATGAGCAGTTCTTC. This translates into CASSPTLKRGVNNEQFF. The full variable domain, completed using reference TRBV14 and TRBJ2-1, is EAGVTQFPSHSVIEKGQTVTLRCDPISGHDNLYWYRRVMGKEIKFLLHFVKESKQDESGMPNNRFLAERTGGTYSTLKVQPAELEDSGVYFCASSPTLKRGVNNEQFFGPGTRLTVL.

This clonotype was seen a few times. CDR3 DNA sequence: TGTGCCAGCAGCCTTAGGACAGGGGGCGATGCCCAGTACTTC. This codes for CASSLRTGGDAQYF. The chain uses TRBV12-3 or TRBV12-4 and TRBJ2-5, with 11 bases lining up with TRBD1. This CDR3 is 14 amino acids long. J lost 9 bases, V lost 6 bases, and 9 bases had no gene match.